The next 14 T cell receptor beta chains were all read from a single sample in a study of T cell repertoires in cytomegalovirus infection. MiXCR, run by TCRdb on the reads, gives a single entry per CDR3 protein. The table has approximately 180,000 distinct CDR3 sequences, about 18% seen once; the top ten hold 20% to 25%. Source material: CD8+ T cells from PBMCs. The receptors were sampled from a human donor in good health (CMV status not recorded). Some clones in this sample may be carry-over from other donors' samples.

This clonotype has at least ten counts. This CDR3 reads CASSEAFPHPSYNSPLHF. In DNA form, the CDR3 reads TGTGCCAGCAGCGAGGCCTTCCCGCACCCCTCCTATAATTCACCCCTCCACTTT. J is TRBJ1-6 and V is TRBV7-2; D unclear. The CDR3 consists of 18 residues. Per germline, CDR1 SGHTA and CDR2 FQGNSA. V was shortened by 5 bases and J by 0 bases, with 17 bases between the two germline ends.

V gene TRBV11-2 combines with J gene TRBJ2-7; D may match TRBD1 or TRBD2 (6 bases each). Germline CDR1 SGHAT, CDR2 FQNNGV. The CDR3 contains 15 residues. Trimming cost V 0 bases and J 7 bases, with 16 bases left between them. CDR3: CASSLDWGAFREQYF. Here the CDR3 DNA reads TGTGCCAGCAGCTTAGATTGGGGGGCCTTTCGGGAGCAGTACTTC.

A few counts support this clonotype. This chain links TRBV27 with TRBJ2-5, with D possibly matching TRBD2 (5 bases). CDR3 length: 15 residues. CDR1 and CDR2 from the germline V gene are MNHEY and SMNVEV (reference sequence). Trimming took 0 bases from V and 2 from J, leaving 10 bases between them. Here the CDR3 reads CASSLSPDLQETQYF. In DNA, the CDR3 is TGTGCCAGCAGTTTATCACCGGACTTACAAGAGACCCAGTACTTC.

This clonotype was recorded a few times. The chain has TRBV6-2 or TRBV6-3 and TRBJ2-7; TRBD2 is a possible D gene (6 bases). CDR1 MNHEY and CDR2 SVGEGT come from the germline V gene. The CDR3 length is 15 residues. Deletions cut 2 bases from V and 2 bases from J, with 13 bases between. The chain's CDR3 is CASSYAAGTAYEQYF. CDR3 in DNA: TGTGCCAGCAGTTACGCGGCGGGGACGGCCTACGAGCAGTACTTC.

This clonotype was picked up a small number of times. The chain employs TRBV6-1 and TRBJ2-1, with D perhaps matching TRBD1 (6 bases). The CDR3 is 19 residues long. From germline, CDR1 is MNHNS and CDR2 SASEGT. The V end lost 4 bases, the J end lost 5 bases, and 27 bases lay between the germline ends. The CDR3 protein is CASSGVGQSFRDKDNEQFF. DNA for the CDR3: TGTGCCAGCAGTGGGGTAGGCCAGTCATTCCGGGACAAGGACAATGAGCAGTTCTTC.

The CDR3 is CASSYFGTGLNQPQHF. In DNA form, the CDR3 reads TGTGCCAGCAGTTACTTCGGGACAGGCCTCAATCAGCCCCAGCATTTT. The chain has TRBV6-2 or TRBV6-3 and TRBJ1-5; 8 bases are a match to TRBD1. The CDR3 covers 16 residues. The germline V gene encodes CDR1 MNHEY and CDR2 SVGEGT. V was clipped by 1 base and J by 3 bases; unmatched bases: 5.

V usage is TRBV5-1 and J usage is TRBJ2-1; 11 nucleotides match TRBD2. This CDR3 has 19 amino acids. Trimming took 4 bases from V and 0 from J; bases not matched to a gene: 12. Germline lookup yields CDR1 SGHRS and CDR2 YFSETQ. The CDR3 reads CASSLYLAGGLSSYNEQFF. The CDR3 bases are TGCGCCAGCAGCCTCTACCTAGCGGGGGGCCTGAGCTCCTACAATGAGCAGTTCTTC.

There are many counts of this clonotype. CDR3 DNA: TGTGCCAGCTCCCCGCCAGGGGGGGTCGGCACTGAAGCTTTCTTT. Its translation: CASSPPGGVGTEAFF. J is TRBJ1-1 and V is TRBV7-2; 7 bases map to TRBD1. The CDR3 has 15 residues. Germline V gene lookup returns CDR1 SGHTA and CDR2 FQGNSA. J lost 4 bases, V lost 8 bases, and 13 bases had no gene match.

This clonotype has a handful of counts. The J gene is TRBJ2-4, the V gene TRBV28; the D gene is possibly TRBD1 (7 bases). The V end lost 8 bases, the J end lost 10 bases, and 15 bases lay between the germline ends. Germline CDR1 and CDR2: MDHEN and SYDVKM. The CDR3 covers 12 residues. CDR3 in amino acids: CASGRTGGIQYF. CDR3 bases: TGTGCCAGCGGACGGACAGGAGGGATTCAGTACTTC.

The chain combines TRBV7-3 with TRBJ2-3, with 9 bases that match TRBD2. CDR1 and CDR2 from the germline V gene are SGHTA and FQGTGA. The V segment lost 5 bases and the J segment 6 bases; nucleotides outside the gene matches: 9. This CDR3 is 15 amino acids long. CDR3 in DNA: TGTGCCAGCAGCCGCAGGGCTAGCGGGGCTGATACGCAGTATTTT. Residues: CASSRRASGADTQYF.

The chain carries TRBV7-2 and TRBJ2-1; a possible D gene is TRBD2 (7 bases). This CDR3 has 15 residues. Per the germline V gene, CDR1 is SGHTA and CDR2 is FQGNSA. V gave up 2 bases and J gave up 7 bases, with 15 bases separating them. The CDR3 loop reads CASSLLRGGMNEQFF. In DNA form, the CDR3 reads TGTGCCAGCAGCTTATTGAGGGGGGGTATGAATGAGCAGTTCTTC. The full variable domain, its missing parts supplied by reference TRBV7-2 and TRBJ2-1, is GAGVSQSPSNKVTEKGKDVELRCDPISGHTALYWYRQSLGQGLEFLIYFQGNSAPDKSGLPSDRFSAERTGGSVSTLTIQRTQQEDSAVYLCASSLLRGGMNEQFFGPGTRLTVL.

The chain recombines TRBV29-1 with TRBJ1-2; 12 bases match TRBD1. V lost 5 bases and J lost 8; bases outside the gene matches: 9. The V gene's germline CDR1 is SQVTM and CDR2 ANQGSEA. The CDR3 runs 14 residues. CDR3 coding DNA: TGCAGCGTTCCTAGCCGGGACAGGGGGCGAGGCTACACCTTC. Encoded protein: CSVPSRDRGRGYTF.

This clonotype occurred a few times. A much larger clonotype is one base distant, so this may be a read error. The V and J genes are TRBV7-8 and TRBJ2-1, with D uncertain. From germline, CDR1 is SGHVS and CDR2 FQNEAQ. The CDR3 is 12 amino acids. CDR3 region: CARSLYLNEQFF. The CDR3 DNA sequence: TGTGCCAGAAGCTTATACCTGAATGAGCAGTTCTTC.

The chain has TRBV10-3 and TRBJ1-2; D ambiguous. CDR1 ENHRY and CDR2 SYGVKD come from the germline V gene. CDR3 length equals 11 residues. Trimming pared 3 bases from V and 6 bases from J, leaving 5 bases between. The DNA of the CDR3 is TGTGCCATCAGTGACGGAAATGGCTACACCTTC. It translates to CAISDGNGYTF.